In its sample, the clone carrying this TCR beta chain was seen many times. Its specificity is unknown. The data were taken from a study of T cells in Graves' hyperthyroidism and ophthalmopathy. Findings and limits, study-wide: A model built on 13 V-J features separated ophthalmopathy from stable hyperthyroidism.

Any patient presenting with uncontrolled infection, other autoimmune disease, pregnancy or lactation was left out. The length of the CDR3 is 15 residues. The V end lost 3 bases, the J end lost 8 bases, and 19 bases lay between the germline ends. Germline-derived CDR1 and CDR2 are KGHSH and LQKENI. Amplification of TCR beta CDR3 regions was performed using RNA transcripts as template. The study used the HTBI primer set for a first-round RT-PCR of the TCR CDR3. TCRdb re-derived calls from the multiplex PCR reads in MiXCR, one entry per CDR3 protein. The sample holds 220,000 or so distinct CDR3 sequences, 16% seen once.

The sequence came from a woman aged 18 to 35 with Graves' ophthalmopathy. The chain couples TRBV18 to TRBJ1-2, with D possibly being TRBD1 (6 bases). The sequencing sample was made of blood. DNA of the CDR3: TGTGCCAGCTCACCGGGGCAGGGGATTACGAGCGGCTACACCTTC. Protein product: CASSPGQGITSGYTF.